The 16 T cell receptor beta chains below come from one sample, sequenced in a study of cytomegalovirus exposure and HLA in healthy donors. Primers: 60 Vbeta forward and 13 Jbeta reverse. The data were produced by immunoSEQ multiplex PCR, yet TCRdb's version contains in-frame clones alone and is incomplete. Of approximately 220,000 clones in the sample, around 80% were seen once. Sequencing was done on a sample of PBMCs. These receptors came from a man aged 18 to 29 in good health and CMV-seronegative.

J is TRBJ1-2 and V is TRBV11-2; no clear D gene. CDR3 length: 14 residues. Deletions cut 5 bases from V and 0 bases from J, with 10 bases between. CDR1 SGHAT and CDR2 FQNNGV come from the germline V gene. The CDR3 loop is CASSPSSSNYGYTF. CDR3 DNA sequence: TGTGCCAGCAGCCCTTCAAGCTCTAACTATGGCTACACCTTC.

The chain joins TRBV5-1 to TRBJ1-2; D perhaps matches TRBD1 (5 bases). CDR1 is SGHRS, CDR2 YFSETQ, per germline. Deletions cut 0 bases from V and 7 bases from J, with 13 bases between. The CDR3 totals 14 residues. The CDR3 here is CASSLAGRGSGYTF. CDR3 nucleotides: TGCGCCAGCAGCTTGGCCGGTAGGGGCAGTGGCTACACCTTC.

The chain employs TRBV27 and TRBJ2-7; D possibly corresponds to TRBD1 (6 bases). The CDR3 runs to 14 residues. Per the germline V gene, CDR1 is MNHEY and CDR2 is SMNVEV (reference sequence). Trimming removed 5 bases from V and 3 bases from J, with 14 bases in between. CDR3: CASSDYRVGYEQYF. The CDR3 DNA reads TGTGCCAGCAGTGACTACAGGGTGGGCTACGAGCAGTACTTC.

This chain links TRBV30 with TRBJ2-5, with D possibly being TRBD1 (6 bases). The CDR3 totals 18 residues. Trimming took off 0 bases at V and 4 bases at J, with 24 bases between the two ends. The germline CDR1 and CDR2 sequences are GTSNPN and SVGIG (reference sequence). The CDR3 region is CAWSVKPRDIWVGETQYF. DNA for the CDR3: TGTGCCTGGAGTGTAAAGCCCCGGGACATCTGGGTTGGAGAGACCCAGTACTTC.

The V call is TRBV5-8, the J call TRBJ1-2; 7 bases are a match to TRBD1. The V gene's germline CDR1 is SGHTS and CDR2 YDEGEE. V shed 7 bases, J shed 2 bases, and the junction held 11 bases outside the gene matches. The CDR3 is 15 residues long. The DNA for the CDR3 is TGTGCCAGCGTAATAGGCCCAGGGGGGAACTATGGCTACACCTTC. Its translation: CASVIGPGGNYGYTF. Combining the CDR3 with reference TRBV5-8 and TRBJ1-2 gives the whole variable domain EAGVTQSPTHLIKTRGQQATLRCSPISGHTSVYWYQQALGLGLQFLLWYDEGEERNRGNFPPRFSGRQFPNYSSELNVNALELEDSALYLCASVIGPGGNYGYTFGSGTRLTVV.

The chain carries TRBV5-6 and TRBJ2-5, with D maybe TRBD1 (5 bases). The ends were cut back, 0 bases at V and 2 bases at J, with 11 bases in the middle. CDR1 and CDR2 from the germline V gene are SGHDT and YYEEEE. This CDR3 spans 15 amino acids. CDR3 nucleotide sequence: TGTGCCAGCAGCTTGGGACACAGGTTACAAGAGACCCAGTACTTC. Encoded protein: CASSLGHRLQETQYF.

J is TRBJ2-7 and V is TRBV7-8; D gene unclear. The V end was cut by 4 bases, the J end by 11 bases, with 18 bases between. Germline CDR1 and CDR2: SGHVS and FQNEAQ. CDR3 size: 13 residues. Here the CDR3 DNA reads TGTGCCAGCAGCTCCCCCCCGGTCATAGAGGAGTACTTC. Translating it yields CASSSPPVIEEYF.

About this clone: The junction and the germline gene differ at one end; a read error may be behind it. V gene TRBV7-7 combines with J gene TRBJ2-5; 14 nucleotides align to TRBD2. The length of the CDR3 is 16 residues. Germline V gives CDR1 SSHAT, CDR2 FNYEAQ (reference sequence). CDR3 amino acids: CASSLGTSGRGETQYF. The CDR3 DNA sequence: TGTGCTAGCAGCTTAGGGACTAGCGGGAGAGGAGAGACCCAGTACTTC.

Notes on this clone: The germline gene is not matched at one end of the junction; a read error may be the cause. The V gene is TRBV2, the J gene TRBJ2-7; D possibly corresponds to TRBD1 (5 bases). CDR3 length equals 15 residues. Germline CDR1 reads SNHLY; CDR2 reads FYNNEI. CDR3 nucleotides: TGTGCCAACAGTGATTTAGGCCAGGGCACCTACGAGCAGTACTTC. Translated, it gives CANSDLGQGTYEQYF. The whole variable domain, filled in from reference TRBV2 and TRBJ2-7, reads EPEVTQTPSHQVTQMGQEVILRCVPISNHLYFYWYRQILGQKVEFLVSFYNNEISEKSEIFDDQFSVERPDGSNFTLKIRSTKLEDSAMYFCANSDLGQGTYEQYFGPGTRLTVT.

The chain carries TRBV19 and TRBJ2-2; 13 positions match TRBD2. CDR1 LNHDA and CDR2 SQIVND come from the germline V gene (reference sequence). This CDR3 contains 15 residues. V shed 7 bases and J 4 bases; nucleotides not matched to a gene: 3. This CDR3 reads CASNRLAGGTGELFF. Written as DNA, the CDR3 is TGTGCCAGTAACCGACTAGCGGGAGGCACCGGGGAGCTGTTTTTT.

The CDR3, as DNA: TGTGCCAGCAGTTTCCCGGACAGGGCCCCCTACGAGCAGTACTTC. Encoded protein: CASSFPDRAPYEQYF. J is TRBJ2-7 and V is TRBV27, with 8 bases aligning to TRBD1. The trim removed 3 bases at V and 2 bases at J, leaving 6 bases unmatched. The CDR3 sequence is 15 residues long. Per the germline V gene, CDR1 is MNHEY and CDR2 is SMNVEV (reference sequence).

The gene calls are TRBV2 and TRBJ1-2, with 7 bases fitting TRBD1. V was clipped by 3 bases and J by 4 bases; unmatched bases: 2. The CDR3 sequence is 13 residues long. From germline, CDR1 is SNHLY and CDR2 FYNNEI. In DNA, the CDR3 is TGTGCCAGCAGTGAGGGACAGAGCTATGGCTACACCTTC. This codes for CASSEGQSYGYTF.

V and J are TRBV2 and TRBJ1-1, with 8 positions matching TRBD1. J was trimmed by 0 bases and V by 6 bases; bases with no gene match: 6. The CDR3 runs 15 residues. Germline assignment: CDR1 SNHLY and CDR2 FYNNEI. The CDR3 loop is CASSPGQGMNTEAFF. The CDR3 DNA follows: TGTGCCAGCAGCCCTGGACAGGGAATGAACACTGAAGCTTTCTTT.

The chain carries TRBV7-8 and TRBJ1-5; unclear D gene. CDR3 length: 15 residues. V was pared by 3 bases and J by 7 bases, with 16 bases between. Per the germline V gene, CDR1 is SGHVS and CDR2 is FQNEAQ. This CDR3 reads CASSLRLQTGQPQHF. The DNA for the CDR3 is TGTGCCAGCAGCTTGAGGCTCCAAACGGGGCAGCCCCAGCATTTT.

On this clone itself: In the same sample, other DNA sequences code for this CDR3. The CDR3 DNA reads TGTGCCAGCAGTCTTGACAGGGGCAATCAGCCCCAGCATTTT. Translation: CASSLDRGNQPQHF. This chain connects TRBV5-5 to TRBJ1-5; 7 bases are a match to TRBD1. The CDR3 contains 14 residues. Losses at the gene ends were 5 bases for V and 2 bases for J; bases not matched to a gene: 4. The germline V gene encodes CDR1 SGHKS and CDR2 YYEKEE (reference sequence). Variable domain in full (rest from reference TRBV5-5 and TRBJ1-5): DAGVTQSPTHLIKTRGQQVTLRCSPISGHKSVSWYQQVLGQGPQFIFQYYEKEERGRGNFPDRFSARQFPNYSSELNVNALLLGDSALYLCASSLDRGNQPQHFGDGTRLSIL.

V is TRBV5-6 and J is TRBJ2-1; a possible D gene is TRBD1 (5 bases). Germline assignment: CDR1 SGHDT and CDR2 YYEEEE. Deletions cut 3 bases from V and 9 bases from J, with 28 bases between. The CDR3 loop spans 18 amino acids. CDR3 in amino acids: CASSSTTQAPVNKGEQFF. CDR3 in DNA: TGTGCCAGCAGCTCAACGACACAGGCTCCCGTAAATAAAGGTGAGCAGTTCTTC.